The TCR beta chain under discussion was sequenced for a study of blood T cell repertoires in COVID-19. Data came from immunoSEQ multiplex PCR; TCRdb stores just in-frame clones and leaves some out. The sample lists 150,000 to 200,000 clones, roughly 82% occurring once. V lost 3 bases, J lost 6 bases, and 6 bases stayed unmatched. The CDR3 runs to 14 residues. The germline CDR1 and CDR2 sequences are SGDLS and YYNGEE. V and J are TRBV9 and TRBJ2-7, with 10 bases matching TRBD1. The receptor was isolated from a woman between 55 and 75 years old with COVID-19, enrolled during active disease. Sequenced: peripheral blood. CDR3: CASSAPGTGAEQYF. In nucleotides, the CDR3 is TGTGCCAGCAGCGCACCCGGGACAGGGGCCGAGCAGTACTTC.